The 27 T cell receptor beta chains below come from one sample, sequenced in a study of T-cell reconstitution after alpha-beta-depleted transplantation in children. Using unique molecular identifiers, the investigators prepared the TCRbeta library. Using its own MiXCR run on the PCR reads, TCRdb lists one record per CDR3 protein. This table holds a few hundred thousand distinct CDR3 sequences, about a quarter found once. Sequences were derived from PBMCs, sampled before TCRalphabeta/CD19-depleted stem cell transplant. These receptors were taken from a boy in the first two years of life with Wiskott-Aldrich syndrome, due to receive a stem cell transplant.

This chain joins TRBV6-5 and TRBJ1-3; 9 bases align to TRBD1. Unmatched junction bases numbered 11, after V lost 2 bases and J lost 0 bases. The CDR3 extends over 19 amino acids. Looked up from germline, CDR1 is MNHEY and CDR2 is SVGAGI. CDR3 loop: CASSYTGTGNSGSGNTIYF. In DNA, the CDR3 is TGTGCCAGCAGTTACACCGGGACAGGGAACTCGGGCTCTGGAAACACCATATATTTT.

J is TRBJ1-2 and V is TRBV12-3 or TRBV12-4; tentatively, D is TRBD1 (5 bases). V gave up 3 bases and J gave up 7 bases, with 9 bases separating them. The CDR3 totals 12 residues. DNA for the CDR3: TGTGCCAGCAGTTTGTTGGGGGGTGGCTACACCTTC. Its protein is CASSLLGGGYTF.

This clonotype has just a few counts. The CDR3 coding sequence is TGCGCCAGCAGTGAGGCCCGTACGTACGAGCAGTACTTC. It encodes CASSEARTYEQYF. The chain is built from TRBV10-2 and TRBJ2-7; no firm D call. In germline, CDR1 is WSHSY, CDR2 SAAADI. The CDR3 consists of 13 residues. Trimming stripped 2 bases from V and 4 bases from J, with 9 bases between.

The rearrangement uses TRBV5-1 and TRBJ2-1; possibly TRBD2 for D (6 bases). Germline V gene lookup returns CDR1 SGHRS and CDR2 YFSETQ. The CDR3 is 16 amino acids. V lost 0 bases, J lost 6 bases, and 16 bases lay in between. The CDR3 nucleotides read TGCGCCAGCAGCTTGGTGGGACCAACCGGGGGCAATGAGCAGTTCTTC. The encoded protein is CASSLVGPTGGNEQFF.

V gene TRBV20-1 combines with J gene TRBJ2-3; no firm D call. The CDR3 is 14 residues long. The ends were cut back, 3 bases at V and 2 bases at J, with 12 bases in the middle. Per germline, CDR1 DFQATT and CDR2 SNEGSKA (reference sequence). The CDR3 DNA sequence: TGCAGTGCTAGGTTTCGCGCCCCCACAGATACGCAGTATTTT. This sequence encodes CSARFRAPTDTQYF.

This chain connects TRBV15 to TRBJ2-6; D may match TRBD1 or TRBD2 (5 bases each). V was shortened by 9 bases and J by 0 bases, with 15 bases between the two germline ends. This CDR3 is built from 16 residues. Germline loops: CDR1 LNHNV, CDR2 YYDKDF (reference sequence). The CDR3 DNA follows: TGTGCCACGACCCGGGACGGAAGCTCTGGGGCCAACGTCCTGACTTTC. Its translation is CATTRDGSSGANVLTF.

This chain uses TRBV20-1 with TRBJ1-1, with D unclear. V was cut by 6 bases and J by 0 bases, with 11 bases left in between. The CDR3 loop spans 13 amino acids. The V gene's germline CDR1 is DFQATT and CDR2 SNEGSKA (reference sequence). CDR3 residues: CSAGIGLNTEAFF. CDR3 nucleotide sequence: TGCAGTGCCGGAATCGGACTGAACACTGAAGCTTTCTTT.

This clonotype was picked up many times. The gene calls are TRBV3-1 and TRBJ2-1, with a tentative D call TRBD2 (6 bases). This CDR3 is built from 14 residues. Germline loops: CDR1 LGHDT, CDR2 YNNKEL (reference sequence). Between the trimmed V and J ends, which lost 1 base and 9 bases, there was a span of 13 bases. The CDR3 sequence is CASSQGETRGEQFF. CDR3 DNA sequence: TGTGCCAGCAGCCAAGGCGAGACTAGGGGTGAGCAGTTCTTC.

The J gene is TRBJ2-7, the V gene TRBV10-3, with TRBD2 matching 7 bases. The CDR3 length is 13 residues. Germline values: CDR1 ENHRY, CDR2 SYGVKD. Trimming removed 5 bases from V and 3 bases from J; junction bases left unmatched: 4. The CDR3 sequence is CAISIQRDYEQYF. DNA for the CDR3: TGTGCCATCAGTATTCAGCGGGACTACGAGCAGTACTTC.

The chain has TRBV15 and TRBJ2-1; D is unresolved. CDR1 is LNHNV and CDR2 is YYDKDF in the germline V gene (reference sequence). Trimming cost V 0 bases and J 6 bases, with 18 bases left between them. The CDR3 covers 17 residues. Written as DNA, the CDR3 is TGTGCCACCAGCAGAGATCTAACTGATGGCTTACGCAATGAGCAGTTCTTC. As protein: CATSRDLTDGLRNEQFF.

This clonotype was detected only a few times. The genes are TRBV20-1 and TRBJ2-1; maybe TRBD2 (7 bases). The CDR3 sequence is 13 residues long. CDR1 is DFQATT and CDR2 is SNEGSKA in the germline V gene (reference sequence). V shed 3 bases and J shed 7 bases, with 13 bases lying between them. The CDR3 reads CSASGGRGNEQFF. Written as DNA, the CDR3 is TGCAGTGCTAGCGGAGGGAGGGGGAATGAGCAGTTCTTC.

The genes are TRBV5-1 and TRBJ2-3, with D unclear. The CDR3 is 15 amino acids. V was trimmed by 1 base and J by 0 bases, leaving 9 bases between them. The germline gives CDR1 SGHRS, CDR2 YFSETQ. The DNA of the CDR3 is TGCGCCAGCAGCTTGAAAACAGCTAGCACAGATACGCAGTATTTT. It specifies CASSLKTASTDTQYF.

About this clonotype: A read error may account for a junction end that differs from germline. The CDR3 bases are TGTGCCAGCTCGCCACAGGGTGGAGATACGCAGTATTTT. The encoded protein is CASSPQGGDTQYF. The V call is TRBV18, the J call TRBJ2-3; TRBD1 is a possible D gene (6 bases). Germline loops: CDR1 KGHSH, CDR2 LQKENI. The length of the CDR3 is 13 residues.

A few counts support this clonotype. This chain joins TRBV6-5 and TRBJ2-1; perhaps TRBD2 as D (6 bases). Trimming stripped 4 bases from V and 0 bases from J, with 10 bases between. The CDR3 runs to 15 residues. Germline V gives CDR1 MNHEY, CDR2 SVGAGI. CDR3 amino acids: CASSFIAASYNEQFF. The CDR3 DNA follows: TGTGCCAGCAGTTTTATAGCGGCCTCCTACAATGAGCAGTTCTTC.

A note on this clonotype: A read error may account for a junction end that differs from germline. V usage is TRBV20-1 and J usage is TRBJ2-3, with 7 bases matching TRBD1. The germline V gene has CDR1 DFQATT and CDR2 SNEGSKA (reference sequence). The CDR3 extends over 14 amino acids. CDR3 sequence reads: CCARLPGGTDTQYF. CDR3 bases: TGCTGTGCTAGATTACCAGGGGGTACAGATACGCAGTATTTT.

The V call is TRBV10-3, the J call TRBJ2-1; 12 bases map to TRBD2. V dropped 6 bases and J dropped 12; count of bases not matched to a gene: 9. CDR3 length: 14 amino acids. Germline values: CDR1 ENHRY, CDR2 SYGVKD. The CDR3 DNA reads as TGTGCCATCAGCCCTAGCGGGAGGGCCATGGGGCAGTTCTTC. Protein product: CAISPSGRAMGQFF.

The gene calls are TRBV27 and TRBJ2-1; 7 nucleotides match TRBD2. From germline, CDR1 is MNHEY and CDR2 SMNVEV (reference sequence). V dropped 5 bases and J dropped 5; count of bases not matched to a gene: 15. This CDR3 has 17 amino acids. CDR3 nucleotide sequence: TGTGCCAGCAGTCCGACCCCCTGGCGGGAGTGGAACAATGAGCAGTTCTTC. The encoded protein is CASSPTPWREWNNEQFF.

Here the CDR3 DNA reads TGTGCCAGCAGCCAAGTGACGGGAGGTGGTGAGCAGTTCTTC. It specifies CASSQVTGGGEQFF. The V call is TRBV14, the J call TRBJ2-1; 7 bases are shared with TRBD2. Germline trimming cut 1 base from V and 9 bases from J; bases unmatched to any gene: 6. Germline values: CDR1 SGHDN, CDR2 FVKESK. The CDR3 sequence is 14 residues long.

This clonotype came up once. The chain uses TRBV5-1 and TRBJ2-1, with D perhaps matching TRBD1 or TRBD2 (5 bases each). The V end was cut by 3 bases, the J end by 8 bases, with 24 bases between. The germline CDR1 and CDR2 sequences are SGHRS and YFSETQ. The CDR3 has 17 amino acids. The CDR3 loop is CASSWTGTPVGTDEQFF. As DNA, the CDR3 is TGCGCCAGCAGCTGGACCGGGACGCCGGTTGGGACCGATGAGCAGTTCTTC.

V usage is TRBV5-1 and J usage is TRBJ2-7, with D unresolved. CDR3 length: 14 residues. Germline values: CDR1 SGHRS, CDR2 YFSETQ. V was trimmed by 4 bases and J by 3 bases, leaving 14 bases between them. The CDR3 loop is CASSLGPPSYEQYF. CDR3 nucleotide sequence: TGCGCCAGCAGCCTCGGGCCTCCCAGCTACGAGCAGTACTTC. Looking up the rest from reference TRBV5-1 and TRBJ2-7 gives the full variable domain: KAGVTQTPRYLIKTRGQQVTLSCSPISGHRSVSWYQQTPGQGLQFLFEYFSETQRNKGNFPGRFSGRQFSNSRSEMNVSTLELGDSALYLCASSLGPPSYEQYFGPGTRLTVT.

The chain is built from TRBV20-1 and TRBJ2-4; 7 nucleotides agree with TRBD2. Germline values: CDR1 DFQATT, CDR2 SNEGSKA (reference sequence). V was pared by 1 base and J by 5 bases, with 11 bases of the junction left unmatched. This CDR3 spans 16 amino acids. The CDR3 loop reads CSARGGRVVLENIQYF. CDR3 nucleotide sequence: TGCAGTGCTAGAGGGGGGAGGGTTGTTCTTGAAAACATTCAGTACTTC.

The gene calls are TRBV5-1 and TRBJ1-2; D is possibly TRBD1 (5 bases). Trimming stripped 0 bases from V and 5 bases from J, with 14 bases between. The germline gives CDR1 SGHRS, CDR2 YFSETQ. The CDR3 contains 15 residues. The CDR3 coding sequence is TGCGCCAGCAGCTTGGGGCAGGGCGCAGATTATGGCTACACCTTC. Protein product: CASSLGQGADYGYTF.

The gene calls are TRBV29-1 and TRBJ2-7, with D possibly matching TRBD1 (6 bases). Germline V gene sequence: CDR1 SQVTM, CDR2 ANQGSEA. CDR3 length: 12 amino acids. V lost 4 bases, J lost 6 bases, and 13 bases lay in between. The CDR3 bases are TGCAGCGTTGGAACAGGGTTGGGCGAGCAGTACTTC. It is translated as CSVGTGLGEQYF.

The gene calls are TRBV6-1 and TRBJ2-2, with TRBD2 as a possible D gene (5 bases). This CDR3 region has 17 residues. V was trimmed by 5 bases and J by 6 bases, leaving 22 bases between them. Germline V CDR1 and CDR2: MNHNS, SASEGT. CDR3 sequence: CASSPFSGIIVAGELFF. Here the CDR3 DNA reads TGTGCCAGCAGTCCCTTCAGCGGAATCATAGTGGCCGGGGAGCTGTTTTTT.

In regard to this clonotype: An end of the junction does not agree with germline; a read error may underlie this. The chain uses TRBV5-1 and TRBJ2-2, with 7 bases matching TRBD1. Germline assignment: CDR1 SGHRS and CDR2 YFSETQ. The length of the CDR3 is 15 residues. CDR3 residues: CPSSSDRRVAGELFF. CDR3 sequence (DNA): TGCCCCAGCAGCTCGGACAGGCGAGTGGCCGGGGAGCTGTTTTTT.

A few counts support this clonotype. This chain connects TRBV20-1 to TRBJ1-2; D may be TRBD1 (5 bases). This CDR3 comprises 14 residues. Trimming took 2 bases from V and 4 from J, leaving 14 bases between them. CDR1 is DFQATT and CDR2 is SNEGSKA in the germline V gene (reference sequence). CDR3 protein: CSARSDRALYGYTF. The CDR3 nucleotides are TGCAGTGCTAGATCCGACAGAGCACTCTATGGCTACACCTTC.

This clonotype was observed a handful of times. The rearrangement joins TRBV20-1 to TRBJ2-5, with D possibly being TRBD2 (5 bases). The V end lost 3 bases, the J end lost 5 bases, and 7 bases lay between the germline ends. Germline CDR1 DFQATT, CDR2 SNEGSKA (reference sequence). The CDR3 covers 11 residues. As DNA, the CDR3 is TGCAGTGCTAGGAGGGTGGAGACCCAGTACTTC. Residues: CSARRVETQYF.